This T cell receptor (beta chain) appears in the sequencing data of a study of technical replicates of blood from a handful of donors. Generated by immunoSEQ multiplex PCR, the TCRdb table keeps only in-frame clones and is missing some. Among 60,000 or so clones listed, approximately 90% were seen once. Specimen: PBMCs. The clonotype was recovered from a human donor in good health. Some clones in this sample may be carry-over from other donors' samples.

CDR3 in DNA: TGTGCCAGCAGCTTAGAGGAGAGGAAGACCCAGTACTTC. Translating gives CASSLEERKTQYF. The chain links TRBV7-2 to TRBJ2-5; D gene unclear. V was clipped by 1 base and J by 6 bases, with 9 bases between them. Germline V gene lookup returns CDR1 SGHTA and CDR2 FQGNSA. This CDR3 spans 13 amino acids.